A single TCR beta chain is shown here with its context. Its antigen is unknown. Qualities for individual bases were not recorded, and no much larger clone is one base off. The method was the immunoSEQ multiplex PCR assay. In most patients, genomic DNA was isolated using the Qiagen DNeasy Blood and Tissue Kit and sent frozen to Adaptive Biotechnologies for TCR sequencing. For most patients, genomic DNA was subjected to high-throughput TCR-beta CDR3 sequencing by Adaptive Biotechnologies. The paper's processing steps were these. Adaptive's ImmunoSEQ software was the source of the TCR sequencing data for 15 to 20 patients, while three other patients were processed with MiXCR and VDJtools. To correct CD4 versus CD8 sorting errors, sequences present in both subsets at a frequency ratio below 5:1 were removed. Because the origin of CDR3 nucleotide sequences shared between donor and recipient could not be assigned, those sequences were removed. To count as alloreactive, a clone needed at least 2-fold expansion over unstimulated cells and a minimum CFSE-low frequency of 0.002% (template counts) or 0.001% (read counts). A clone was considered mappable if detected in the sequenced pre-transplant spleen, lymph node, or MLR CFSE-low populations of the donor or recipient. The cumulative frequency of alloreactive clones was calculated as a percentage of all sequences, weighted by copy number. This immuneACCESS table, as held by TCRdb, lists in-frame sequences with V and J called but not all clones. Of the missing ones, under half trace to an unresolved V gene in checked studies; the others have no known cause. V, J and clone size derive from that table, while D and trimming were established from the DNA sequence. The sample records about 39,000 clones, over 85% of which are singletons. The ten largest clones add up to 21% of the sample.

In light of the paper, this sample's time point label describes: cells obtained before transplantation from donor or recipient. CD3+CD4+ and CD3+CD8+ populations were FACS-sorted from unstimulated pre-transplant donor and recipient cells taken from spleen or lymph nodes. This sample is part of a study of graft-versus-host responses after intestinal transplantation (dated by TCRdb to the early 2020s). At the level of the whole study: The transplants that recipients received were multivisceral, liver-intestinal, or isolated intestinal. After intestinal transplantation, graft-versus-host and host-versus-graft alloreactive T cell clones in the graft, circulation and bone marrow were tracked using bulk TCR-beta CDR3 sequencing. Every recipient was given anti-thymocyte globulin induction, followed by 3 to 4 years of maintenance tacrolimus and steroids. A peak of at least 4% donor T cells among recipient peripheral blood mononuclear cells was the definition used for donor T cell macrochimerism. The cohort enrolled about two dozen intestinal transplant recipients, one of whom was a retransplant, and 3 patients without pretransplant specimens were excluded. Instead of going to the commercial service, samples from a few later patients were sequenced in-house on an Illumina MiSeq and processed with MiXCR. Alloreactive clones were identified by sequencing pre-transplant mixed lymphocyte reaction products and comparing these products with unstimulated pre-transplant donor and recipient T cells.

The full study reports these points: Early after transplant, peak levels of circulating GvH clones were associated with declines in HvG clones. Patients with donor T cell macrochimerism had high GvH to HvG T cell clonal ratios in their allografts. The conclusions were limited by the relatively low number and heterogeneity of the intestinal transplant patients. GvH clones were found in recipient bone marrow, and some of the GvH clones appeared earlier in ileal mucosa or blood, which is consistent with an intestinal mucosal origin.

Sequencing used unstimulated CD8+ T cells sorted from spleen or lymph node cells, obtained before transplant. This TCR derives from a human donor who was the organ donor for an intestinal transplant.

The CDR3 protein sequence reads: CAISVREGARLTGELFF. DNA sequence: TGTGCCATCAGTGTTAGGGAAGGGGCCCGCCTCACCGGGGAGCTGTTTTTT. The receptor chain draws on TRBV10-3 and TRBJ2-2; tentative D gene TRBD1, with 5 bases matching. The CDR1 and CDR2 encoded by the germline V gene are ENHRY and SYGVKD. V loses 4 bases of germline sequence and J loses 4 bases, and the interval between the two ends is 19 bases. The CDR3 goes from the cysteine to the phenylalanine over 17 residues. Here the CDR3 DNA is all that survives: 51 bases in frame from base 1.